Listed here are 21 T cell receptor beta chains from one sample, sequenced in a study of T cells after yellow fever vaccination. TCRdb recomputed calls from the 5' RACE reads with MiXCR, one row per CDR3 protein. This repertoire shows a few hundred thousand distinct CDR3 sequences, roughly 4.3% found once; its top ten account for just under 25%. The sequenced sample was PBMCs, obtained 5 days after the yellow fever booster vaccination. The origin of the receptors is a man aged 18 to 30 who received the YFV17D yellow fever vaccine.

This clonotype was recorded at least ten times. The chain joins TRBV10-3 to TRBJ2-1; TRBD2 matches at 9 bases. The CDR3 covers 13 residues. Germline V gives CDR1 ENHRY, CDR2 SYGVKD. V shed 9 bases, J shed 4 bases, and the junction held 4 bases outside the gene matches. CDR3 sequence: CAMSSGIYNEQFF. In nucleotides, the CDR3 is TGTGCCATGTCTAGCGGGATTTACAATGAGCAGTTCTTC.

The V gene is TRBV7-8, the J gene TRBJ2-1; D possibly corresponds to TRBD2 (6 bases). CDR1 and CDR2 (germline): SGHVS, FQNEAQ. The CDR3 extends over 15 amino acids. V lost 5 bases and J lost 0, with 11 bases in between. CDR3 region: CASSPGTYSYNEQFF. In DNA form, the CDR3 reads TGTGCCAGCAGCCCAGGGACTTACTCCTACAATGAGCAGTTCTTC.

This clonotype appeared a few times. V is TRBV11-2 and J is TRBJ1-6; 8 nucleotides align to TRBD1. The V and J ends lost 1 base and 8 bases, in that order; junction bases with no gene match: 4. The germline V gene has CDR1 SGHAT and CDR2 FQNNGV. The CDR3 covers 15 residues. The CDR3 loop is CASSLVAGGYSPLHF. DNA for the CDR3: TGTGCCAGCAGCTTAGTGGCAGGGGGCTATTCACCCCTCCACTTT.

This clonotype was detected only a few times. The chain carries TRBV12-3 or TRBV12-4 and TRBJ1-1; possibly TRBD1 for D (6 bases). The CDR3 is 14 residues long. Trimming removed 3 bases from V and 1 base from J, with 9 bases in between. In DNA, the CDR3 is TGTGCCAGCAGTTTTACGACAGGGAACACTGAAGCTTTCTTT. Its protein product is CASSFTTGNTEAFF.

The chain uses TRBV10-2 and TRBJ1-5, with unresolved D. The CDR3 sequence is 14 residues long. In germline, CDR1 is WSHSY, CDR2 SAAADI. V dropped 6 bases and J dropped 6 bases, with 15 bases sitting between them. This chain's CDR3 is CASSPGGPRQPQHF. The CDR3 bases are TGCGCCAGCAGCCCCGGCGGGCCGCGTCAGCCCCAGCATTTT.

This clonotype was counted a few times. This chain uses TRBV11-2 with TRBJ2-1; the match to TRBD2 covers 9 bases. This CDR3 comprises 16 residues. Trimming took 1 base from V and 4 from J; bases not matched to a gene: 5. Germline values: CDR1 SGHAT, CDR2 FQNNGV. The CDR3 sequence is CASSLAGAGGYNEQFF. The CDR3 DNA is TGTGCCAGCAGCTTAGCCGGCGCGGGGGGGTACAATGAGCAGTTCTTC.

This clonotype was observed many times. The gene calls are TRBV5-1 and TRBJ2-2, with D possibly called TRBD1 or TRBD2 (5 bases each). The V and J ends lost 3 bases and 4 bases respectively, with 13 bases between them. Germline-derived CDR1 and CDR2 are SGHRS and YFSETQ. The CDR3 is made up of 15 amino acids. The CDR3 coding sequence is TGCGCCAGCAGCTACCGGGACCCGGCCACCGGGGAGCTGTTTTTT. Translation: CASSYRDPATGELFF.

This clonotype was detected only a few times. The chain joins TRBV5-1 to TRBJ2-5; 9 nucleotides match TRBD1. CDR1 SGHRS and CDR2 YFSETQ come from the germline V gene. The ends lost 0 bases at V and 6 bases at J; junction bases unmatched: 9. This CDR3 region has 16 residues. DNA of the CDR3: TGCGCCAGCAGCTTGGATGGGGGGACAGGGATAAAGACCCAGTACTTC. This encodes CASSLDGGTGIKTQYF.

This clonotype was observed a handful of times. The genes are TRBV4-1 and TRBJ2-2; 8 bases map to TRBD2. CDR1 and CDR2 (germline): MGHRA, YSYEKL. After removal of 1 base from V and 5 bases from J, the junction contained 6 bases not matched to a gene. This CDR3 spans 16 amino acids. The CDR3 sequence is CASSQVAGGLTGELFF. In nucleotides, the CDR3 is TGCGCCAGCAGCCAAGTGGCGGGGGGACTAACCGGGGAGCTGTTTTTT.

The gene calls are TRBV6-1 and TRBJ2-3, with D tentatively TRBD1 or TRBD2 (6 bases each). V dropped 3 bases and J dropped 2 bases, with 15 bases sitting between them. The CDR3 is 16 amino acids. From germline, CDR1 is MNHNS and CDR2 SASEGT. CDR3 in DNA: TGTGCCAGCAGTGAGTGGGAAAGGGGGGCCACAGATACGCAGTATTTT. Protein sequence: CASSEWERGATDTQYF.

This clonotype was seen ten or more times. This chain links TRBV4-3 with TRBJ1-1; perhaps TRBD1 as D (6 bases). CDR3 length equals 17 residues. V shed 0 bases and J shed 4 bases, with 18 bases lying between them. The germline gives CDR1 LGHNA, CDR2 YSLEER. The CDR3 sequence is CASSQDLLGQWSTEAFF. CDR3 DNA sequence: TGCGCCAGCAGCCAAGACTTACTAGGACAGTGGTCCACTGAAGCTTTCTTT.

This chain joins TRBV5-5 and TRBJ2-2; 9 bases match TRBD1. J gave up 6 bases and V 3 bases, and 6 bases lay outside the gene matches. Germline values: CDR1 SGHKS, CDR2 YYEKEE (reference sequence). This CDR3 has 15 residues. CDR3 protein: CASSWTGAGAGELFF. CDR3 bases: TGTGCCAGCAGCTGGACAGGGGCGGGCGCCGGGGAGCTGTTTTTT.

In its sample, this clonotype was seen many times. V gene TRBV6-5 combines with J gene TRBJ1-2; D is uncertain. The CDR3 is 13 amino acids. Germline-derived CDR1 and CDR2 are MNHEY and SVGAGI. V shed 0 bases and J shed 4 bases, with 6 bases lying between them. CDR3 sequence reads: CASSYSGSYGYTF. CDR3 DNA: TGTGCCAGCAGTTACTCGGGGAGCTATGGCTACACCTTC.

The sample holds a few counts of this clonotype. This chain links TRBV7-2 with TRBJ1-2; D ambiguous. V was shortened by 6 bases and J by 2 bases, with 10 bases between the two germline ends. The CDR3 sequence is 13 residues long. Germline V gives CDR1 SGHTA, CDR2 FQGNSA. The CDR3 DNA is TGTGCCAGCAGGCCCGACTGGAACTATGGCTACACCTTC. This sequence encodes CASRPDWNYGYTF. Using reference TRBV7-2 and TRBJ1-2 for the parts outside the CDR3, the full variable domain is GAGVSQSPSNKVTEKGKDVELRCDPISGHTALYWYRQSLGQGLEFLIYFQGNSAPDKSGLPSDRFSAERTGGSVSTLTIQRTQQEDSAVYLCASRPDWNYGYTFGSGTRLTVV.

The gene calls are TRBV10-3 and TRBJ2-5, with D possibly TRBD2 on 7 matching bases. The V gene's germline CDR1 is ENHRY and CDR2 SYGVKD. V gave up 6 bases and J gave up 4 bases, with 12 bases separating them. CDR3 length: 13 amino acids. The CDR3 DNA is TGTGCCATCAGAGGGGGGGGCGGAGAGACCCAGTACTTC. Translating it yields CAIRGGGGETQYF.

The chain has TRBV7-3 and TRBJ2-5; 15 bases map to TRBD2. The CDR3 has 16 amino acids. V shed 5 bases, J shed 4 bases, and the junction held 5 bases outside the gene matches. Germline assignment: CDR1 SGHTA and CDR2 FQGTGA. The CDR3 loop is CASSTGTSGGRETQYF. The CDR3 region has the DNA TGTGCCAGCAGCACAGGGACTAGCGGGGGGCGAGAGACCCAGTACTTC.

This chain uses TRBV6-5 with TRBJ2-3; no reliable D call. Germline V gene lookup returns CDR1 MNHEY and CDR2 SVGAGI. With 1 base removed from V and 4 bases from J, the gap between germline ends came to 15 bases. The CDR3 totals 16 residues. The CDR3 region has the DNA TGTGCCAGCAGTTACTTGGCGAGCCAGCGAGCAGATACGCAGTATTTT. Its translation is CASSYLASQRADTQYF.

V gene TRBV19 combines with J gene TRBJ1-2; D is ambiguous. The ends were cut back, 0 bases at V and 8 bases at J, with 13 bases in the middle. Germline CDR1 reads LNHDA; CDR2 reads SQIVND (reference sequence). The CDR3 is 14 residues long. The CDR3 DNA is TGTGCCAGTAGTATAGATACATATACGGCCGGCTACACCTTC. Translated, it gives CASSIDTYTAGYTF.

This clonotype has ten or more counts. The rearrangement uses TRBV7-2 and TRBJ1-1; TRBD1 might be the D (6 bases). Trimming shortened V by 1 base and J by 4 bases, and 10 bases separated the two germline ends. The CDR3 extends over 14 amino acids. Germline V gene sequence: CDR1 SGHTA, CDR2 FQGNSA. This CDR3 is CASSLGGGITEAFF. CDR3 DNA sequence: TGTGCCAGCAGCTTAGGAGGGGGGATCACTGAAGCTTTCTTT.

The V and J genes are TRBV7-2 and TRBJ2-2; D call uncertain. V was pared by 4 bases and J by 5 bases, with 11 bases between. Germline assignment: CDR1 SGHTA and CDR2 FQGNSA. The CDR3 runs to 14 residues. The CDR3, as DNA: TGTGCCAGCAGCTCCCGGATCAAAACCGGGGAGCTGTTTTTT. Translation: CASSSRIKTGELFF.

There are a few counts of this clonotype. CDR3 bases: TGTGCCAGCAGTTACGGAGGGGGGAGCGGGTCCAATGAGCAGTTCTTC. This encodes CASSYGGGSGSNEQFF. The V call is TRBV6-6, the J call TRBJ2-1; D may correspond to TRBD1 or TRBD2 (6 bases each). Per germline, CDR1 MNHNY and CDR2 SVGAGI (reference sequence). V lost 2 bases to trimming and J lost 6 bases, with 17 bases between them. The CDR3 is made up of 16 amino acids.